The 27 T cell receptor beta chains presented below share a single source sample, sequenced in a study of cytomegalovirus exposure and HLA in healthy donors. The PCR was carried out with 60 Vbeta primers and 13 Jbeta primers. Sequencing used immunoSEQ multiplex PCR; TCRdb keeps in-frame clones, though not all of them. Here the sample spans 200,000 to 250,000 clones, approximately 90% being singletons. Sequenced: PBMCs. These receptor sequences come from a woman between 18 and 29 years old in good health and CMV-seronegative.

This chain links TRBV10-3 with TRBJ2-1, with D uncertain. The germline V gene encodes CDR1 ENHRY and CDR2 SYGVKD. V dropped 3 bases and J dropped 0 bases, with 9 bases sitting between them. This CDR3 region has 15 residues. The CDR3 protein is CAISDLSSSYNEQFF. CDR3 DNA: TGTGCCATCAGTGATTTGAGTAGCTCCTACAATGAGCAGTTCTTC.

The gene calls are TRBV18 and TRBJ2-7, with D maybe TRBD2 (6 bases). The CDR3 has 15 amino acids. Germline CDR1 KGHSH, CDR2 LQKENI. V dropped 2 bases and J dropped 5 bases, with 16 bases sitting between them. The CDR3 protein is CASSPIERGRNEQYF. For the CDR3, the DNA is TGTGCCAGCTCACCAATAGAACGGGGGAGGAACGAGCAGTACTTC.

The J gene is TRBJ1-5, the V gene TRBV7-2; weak D call: TRBD1 (5 bases). Germline-derived CDR1 and CDR2 are SGHTA and FQGNSA. Trimming pared 6 bases from V and 8 bases from J, leaving 14 bases between. This CDR3 comprises 13 residues. This chain's CDR3 is CASRGGAGKPQHF. The DNA for the CDR3 is TGTGCCAGCAGGGGTGGGGCAGGAAAGCCCCAGCATTTT. Full variable domain (outside the CDR3, taken from reference TRBV7-2 and TRBJ1-5): GAGVSQSPSNKVTEKGKDVELRCDPISGHTALYWYRQSLGQGLEFLIYFQGNSAPDKSGLPSDRFSAERTGGSVSTLTIQRTQQEDSAVYLCASRGGAGKPQHFGDGTRLSIL.

V usage is TRBV6-5 and J usage is TRBJ2-7; D is undetermined. The V end lost 2 bases, the J end lost 3 bases, and 8 bases lay between the germline ends. The V gene's germline CDR1 is MNHEY and CDR2 SVGAGI. The CDR3 spans 13 residues. CDR3 in amino acids: CASSYTAFYEQYF. In nucleotides, the CDR3 is TGTGCCAGCAGTTACACAGCATTCTACGAGCAGTACTTC.

Written as DNA, the CDR3 is TGTGCCAGCAGCCCGACAGGGTTTGGCAATGAGCAGTTCTTC. Protein sequence: CASSPTGFGNEQFF. The V and J genes are TRBV7-7 and TRBJ2-1; 7 bases align to TRBD1. Trimming cost V 5 bases and J 6 bases; bases outside gene matches: 7. This CDR3 region has 14 residues. Germline-derived CDR1 and CDR2 are SSHAT and FNYEAQ (reference sequence).

The genes are TRBV2 and TRBJ2-5; D perhaps matches TRBD2 (6 bases). The CDR3 length is 14 residues. Germline V gene data show CDR1 as SNHLY and CDR2 as FYNNEI. Trimming took off 7 bases at V and 1 base at J, with 13 bases between the two ends. The CDR3 DNA follows: TGTGCCAGCAAGCTACTAGCAGCCCAAGAGACCCAGTACTTC. Translating gives CASKLLAAQETQYF.

The rearrangement uses TRBV9 and TRBJ1-2; D is possibly TRBD1 (5 bases). This CDR3 region has 16 residues. Germline-derived CDR1 and CDR2 are SGDLS and YYNGEE. V lost 0 bases to trimming and J lost 0 bases, with 12 bases between them. The CDR3: CASSVATGKANYGYTF. The CDR3 DNA reads as TGTGCCAGCAGCGTAGCTACAGGAAAAGCTAACTATGGCTACACCTTC.

V gene TRBV19 combines with J gene TRBJ1-5; no clear D gene. Trimming removed 3 bases at V and 0 bases at J, with 12 bases between. Germline values: CDR1 LNHDA, CDR2 SQIVND (reference sequence). The CDR3 consists of 16 residues. The CDR3 sequence is CASSISVVNSNQPQHF. The DNA of the CDR3 is TGTGCCAGTAGTATCAGTGTTGTGAATAGCAATCAGCCCCAGCATTTT.

J is TRBJ1-5 and V is TRBV18, with 11 bases matching TRBD1. Per the germline V gene, CDR1 is KGHSH and CDR2 is LQKENI. V dropped 6 bases and J dropped 0; count of bases not matched to a gene: 7. The CDR3 spans 17 residues. CDR3: CASSRDRGSPSNQPQHF. The DNA of the CDR3 is TGTGCCAGCTCCCGGGACAGGGGGAGTCCTAGCAATCAGCCCCAGCATTTT.

The chain is built from TRBV4-3 and TRBJ1-6, with D possibly being TRBD1 (6 bases). Germline V CDR1 and CDR2: LGHNA, YSLEER. Between the trimmed V and J ends, which lost 0 bases and 7 bases, there was a span of 16 bases. The CDR3 runs to 17 residues. The CDR3 DNA reads TGCGCCAGCAGCCAAGAAAGGGGGACGGTGGGGAATTCACCCCTCCACTTT. Translated: CASSQERGTVGNSPLHF.

V usage is TRBV2 and J usage is TRBJ2-3, with D perhaps matching TRBD1 (5 bases). CDR1 SNHLY and CDR2 FYNNEI come from the germline V gene. The CDR3 totals 14 residues. V was pared by 4 bases and J by 8 bases, with 16 bases between. CDR3 bases: TGTGCCAGCAGTGTAAGGGGTGTATTGAGTACGCAGTATTTT. It is translated as CASSVRGVLSTQYF.

The V gene is TRBV4-2, the J gene TRBJ2-3; 7 nucleotides align to TRBD2. This CDR3 is 16 amino acids long. Germline V gives CDR1 LGHNA, CDR2 YNFKEQ. V was pared by 4 bases and J by 4 bases, with 11 bases of the junction left unmatched. The CDR3 coding sequence is TGTGCCAGCAGCCCGGTCGGGACTACGCAGGCAGATACGCAGTATTTT. Protein: CASSPVGTTQADTQYF.

V is TRBV9 and J is TRBJ2-1, with D possibly matching TRBD1 (5 bases). Trimming stripped 2 bases from V and 2 bases from J, with 14 bases between. CDR3 length equals 16 residues. The germline CDR1 and CDR2 sequences are SGDLS and YYNGEE. Here the CDR3 DNA reads TGTGCCAGCAGCGTGTCAGGGATGCGGACCTACAATGAGCAGTTCTTC. Translation gives CASSVSGMRTYNEQFF.

The chain links TRBV27 to TRBJ2-3; D not certain. Looked up from germline, CDR1 is MNHEY and CDR2 is SMNVEV (reference sequence). The CDR3 runs to 13 residues. Trimming shortened V by 2 bases and J by 2 bases, and 5 bases separated the two germline ends. The CDR3 sequence: CASSLHSTDTQYF. CDR3 nucleotides: TGTGCCAGCAGTTTACACTCCACAGATACGCAGTATTTT.

The genes are TRBV9 and TRBJ2-7; 8 bases agree with TRBD1. The CDR3 covers 16 residues. Germline CDR1 SGDLS, CDR2 YYNGEE. J gave up 8 bases and V 3 bases, and 16 bases lay outside the gene matches. CDR3 DNA: TGTGCCAGCAGCGCCATTGGGACAGGAGACCCTCAGCAGCAGTACTTC. Its protein product is CASSAIGTGDPQQQYF.

The chain employs TRBV7-2 and TRBJ1-2; 7 nucleotides agree with TRBD1. With V trimmed by 1 base and J by 5 bases, 16 bases remained unmatched. This CDR3 spans 18 amino acids. CDR1 and CDR2 (germline): SGHTA, FQGNSA. CDR3 in amino acids: CASSLGGWKGATWYGYTF. The CDR3, as DNA: TGTGCCAGCAGCTTAGGAGGGTGGAAGGGGGCTACGTGGTATGGCTACACCTTC.

Written as DNA, the CDR3 is TGTGCCAGCAGCTTATTAACTGAAGCTTTCTTT. It is translated as CASSLLTEAFF. This chain links TRBV7-2 with TRBJ1-1, with D unresolved. This CDR3 contains 11 residues. Deletions cut 2 bases from V and 5 bases from J, with 3 bases between. Germline CDR1 reads SGHTA; CDR2 reads FQGNSA.

V and J are TRBV6-5 and TRBJ1-2; 8 bases agree with TRBD1. From germline, CDR1 is MNHEY and CDR2 SVGAGI. The CDR3 runs 14 residues. J lost 2 bases, V lost 2 bases, and 1 base had no gene match. CDR3 nucleotide sequence: TGTGCCAGCAGTTACGGGACAGGCAACTATGGCTACACCTTC. Residues: CASSYGTGNYGYTF.

In its sample, this clone was seen once. The gene calls are TRBV9 and TRBJ2-7, with a weak D call TRBD2 (6 bases). This CDR3 region has 16 residues. Trimming left V 0 bases short and J 1 base short, with 14 bases between. Germline loops: CDR1 SGDLS, CDR2 YYNGEE. This CDR3 reads CASSVEGWDLSYEQYF. The DNA for the CDR3 is TGTGCCAGCAGCGTAGAGGGATGGGACTTGTCCTACGAGCAGTACTTC.

The rearrangement joins TRBV7-9 to TRBJ1-6, with D perhaps matching TRBD1 (5 bases). The CDR3 has 13 amino acids. The V gene's germline CDR1 is SEHNR and CDR2 FQNEAQ (reference sequence). V gave up 4 bases and J gave up 9 bases, with 10 bases separating them. Here the CDR3 DNA reads TGTGCCAGCAGCTCGACAGTCGCTTCACCCCTCCACTTT. It codes for CASSSTVASPLHF.

The chain links TRBV4-2 to TRBJ2-7, with 7 bases lining up with TRBD1. The length of the CDR3 is 15 residues. The germline V gene encodes CDR1 LGHNA and CDR2 YNFKEQ. Germline trimming cut 3 bases from V and 3 bases from J; bases unmatched to any gene: 8. CDR3 loop: CASSQGKGTDYEQYF. CDR3 bases: TGTGCCAGCAGCCAGGGGAAGGGGACAGACTACGAGCAGTACTTC.

The rearrangement uses TRBV5-6 and TRBJ2-7; D not resolved. The CDR3 is 12 residues long. CDR1 is SGHDT, CDR2 YYEEEE, per germline. V lost 4 bases and J 0 bases, leaving 5 bases between the germline ends. CDR3 DNA sequence: TGTGCCAGCAGCGAGTCCTCCTACGAGCAGTACTTC. This codes for CASSESSYEQYF. Supplemented by reference TRBV5-6 and TRBJ2-7, the full variable domain reads DAGVTQSPTHLIKTRGQQVTLRCSPKSGHDTVSWYQQALGQGPQFIFQYYEEEERQRGNFPDRFSGHQFPNYSSELNVNALLLGDSALYLCASSESSYEQYFGPGTRLTVT.

CDR3 DNA: TGTGCCAGCGGACAGGGAATGCAGCCCCAGCATTTT. Amino acids: CASGQGMQPQHF. The chain employs TRBV6-6 and TRBJ1-5; TRBD1 matches at 8 bases. V shed 8 bases, J shed 7 bases, and the junction held 4 bases outside the gene matches. CDR1 is MNHNY and CDR2 is SVGAGI in the germline V gene (reference sequence). The CDR3 is 12 residues long.

The chain uses TRBV4-1 and TRBJ2-5; 8 nucleotides line up with TRBD1. Losses at the gene ends were 1 base for V and 7 bases for J; bases not matched to a gene: 11. The CDR3 is 16 residues long. Germline CDR1 is MGHRA and CDR2 is YSYEKL. The CDR3 sequence is CASSQGDRGTQLTQYF. DNA for the CDR3: TGCGCCAGCAGCCAAGGCGACAGGGGCACCCAATTGACCCAGTACTTC.

The V gene is TRBV19, the J gene TRBJ2-7, with a weak D call TRBD2 (6 bases). Trimming pared 5 bases from V and 6 bases from J, leaving 23 bases between. Per the germline V gene, CDR1 is LNHDA and CDR2 is SQIVND (reference sequence). This CDR3 region has 16 residues. CDR3 in amino acids: CASSPLLALYYGEQYF. CDR3 nucleotides: TGTGCCAGTAGTCCCCTGCTAGCGTTGTATTATGGCGAGCAGTACTTC.

J is TRBJ1-1 and V is TRBV6-6, with no clear D. CDR1 is MNHNY, CDR2 SVGAGI, per germline (reference sequence). The CDR3 loop spans 14 amino acids. V was clipped by 1 base and J by 4 bases, with 10 bases between them. The CDR3 nucleotides are TGTGCCAGCAGTTACTACGGGGTGGCCACTGAAGCTTTCTTT. This translates into CASSYYGVATEAFF.

The chain recombines TRBV7-8 with TRBJ1-1, with D unresolved. Between the trimmed V and J ends, which lost 2 bases and 0 bases, there was a span of 10 bases. Germline V gene lookup returns CDR1 SGHVS and CDR2 FQNEAQ. The CDR3 runs to 15 residues. The CDR3 region has the DNA TGTGCCAGCAGCTTATCCCCCGGGATGAACACTGAAGCTTTCTTT. As protein: CASSLSPGMNTEAFF.